This entry is about one T cell receptor beta chain. Assay used: immunoSEQ multiplex PCR; TCRdb lists only in-frame clones, some missing. The top ten hold more than 0.25% of the sample, which has 90,000 to 120,000 clones, approximately 90% seen once. These data originate in a study of OX40 agonist ivuxolimab in advanced cancers. This CDR3 spans 16 amino acids. Germline CDR1 reads LGHNA; CDR2 reads YSLEER. V lost 3 bases and J lost 9; bases outside the gene matches: 12. Source: CD4+ or CD8+ T cells sorted from blood, taken in a trial of the OX40 agonist ivuxolimab. The receptor was derived from an adult with an advanced solid tumor such as melanoma, head and neck, liver or kidney cancer. This chain uses TRBV4-3 with TRBJ2-1; TRBD2 matches 9 bases. This CDR3 reads CASSQESLAGKSEQFF. CDR3 nucleotides: TGCGCCAGCAGCCAGGAAAGCCTAGCGGGAAAGTCTGAGCAGTTCTTC.